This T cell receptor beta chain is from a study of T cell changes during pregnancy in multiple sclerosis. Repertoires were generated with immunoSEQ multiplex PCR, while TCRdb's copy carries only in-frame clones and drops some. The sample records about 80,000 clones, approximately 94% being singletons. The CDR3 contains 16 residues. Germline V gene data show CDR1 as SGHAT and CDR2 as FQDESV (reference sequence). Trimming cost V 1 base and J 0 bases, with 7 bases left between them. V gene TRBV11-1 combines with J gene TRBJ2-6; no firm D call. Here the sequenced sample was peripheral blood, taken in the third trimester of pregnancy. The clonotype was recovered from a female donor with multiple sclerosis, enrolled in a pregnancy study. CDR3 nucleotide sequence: TGTGCCAGCAGCTTAGGCGCTAACTCTGGGGCCAACGTCCTGACTTTC. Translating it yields CASSLGANSGANVLTF.